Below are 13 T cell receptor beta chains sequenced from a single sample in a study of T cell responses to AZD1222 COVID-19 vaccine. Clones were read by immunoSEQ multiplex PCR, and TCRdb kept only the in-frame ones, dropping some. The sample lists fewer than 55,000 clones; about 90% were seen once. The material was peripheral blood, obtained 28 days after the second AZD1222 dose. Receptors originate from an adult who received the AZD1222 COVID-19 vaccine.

This CDR3 is CASRTTGLGNTIYF. The CDR3 DNA reads TGTGCCAGCAGAACGACAGGGCTCGGAAACACCATATATTTT. The genes are TRBV6-5 and TRBJ1-3; 7 nucleotides agree with TRBD1. This CDR3 comprises 14 residues. After removal of 6 bases from V and 4 bases from J, the junction contained 6 bases not matched to a gene. Germline values: CDR1 MNHEY, CDR2 SVGAGI.

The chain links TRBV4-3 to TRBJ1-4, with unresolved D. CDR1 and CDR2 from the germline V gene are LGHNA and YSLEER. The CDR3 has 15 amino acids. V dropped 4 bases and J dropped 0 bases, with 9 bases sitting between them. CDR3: CASSPTLSTNEKLFF. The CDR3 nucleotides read TGCGCCAGCAGCCCCACCCTCTCAACTAATGAAAAACTGTTTTTT.

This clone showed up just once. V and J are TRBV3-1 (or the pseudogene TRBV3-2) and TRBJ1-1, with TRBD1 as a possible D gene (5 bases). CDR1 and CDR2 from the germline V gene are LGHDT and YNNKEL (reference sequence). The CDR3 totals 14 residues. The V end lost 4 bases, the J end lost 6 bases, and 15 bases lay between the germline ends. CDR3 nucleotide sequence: TGTGCCAGCAGCCCTGGCGGACAATGGGCTGAAGCTTTCTTT. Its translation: CASSPGGQWAEAFF.

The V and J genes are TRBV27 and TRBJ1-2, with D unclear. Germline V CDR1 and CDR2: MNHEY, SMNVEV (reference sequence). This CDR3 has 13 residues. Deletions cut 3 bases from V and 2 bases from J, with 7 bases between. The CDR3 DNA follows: TGTGCCAGCAGTTTTACCAAGAACTATGGCTACACCTTC. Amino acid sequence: CASSFTKNYGYTF.

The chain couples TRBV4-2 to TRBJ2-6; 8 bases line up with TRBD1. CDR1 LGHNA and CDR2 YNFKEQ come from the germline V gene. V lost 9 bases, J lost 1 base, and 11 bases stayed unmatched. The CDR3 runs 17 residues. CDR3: CASHVGQGASGANVLTF. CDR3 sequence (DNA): TGTGCCAGTCACGTCGGGCAGGGGGCTTCTGGGGCCAACGTCCTGACTTTC.

CDR3 amino acids: CASSLDRIGGYTF. The DNA of the CDR3 is TGCGCCAGCAGCTTGGATCGGATTGGTGGCTACACCTTC. The rearrangement uses TRBV5-1 and TRBJ1-2, with D hard to call. Trimming pared 0 bases from V and 7 bases from J, leaving 10 bases between. The CDR3 covers 13 residues. Germline CDR1 reads SGHRS; CDR2 reads YFSETQ. The complete variable domain, with remaining parts taken from reference TRBV5-1 and TRBJ1-2, reads KAGVTQTPRYLIKTRGQQVTLSCSPISGHRSVSWYQQTPGQGLQFLFEYFSETQRNKGNFPGRFSGRQFSNSRSEMNVSTLELGDSALYLCASSLDRIGGYTFGSGTRLTVV.

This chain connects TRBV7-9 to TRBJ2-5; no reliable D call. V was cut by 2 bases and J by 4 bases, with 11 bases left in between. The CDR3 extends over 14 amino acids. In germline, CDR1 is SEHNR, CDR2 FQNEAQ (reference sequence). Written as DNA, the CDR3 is TGTGCCAGCAGCTTAAGGGCGACTCCAGAGACCCAGTACTTC. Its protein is CASSLRATPETQYF.

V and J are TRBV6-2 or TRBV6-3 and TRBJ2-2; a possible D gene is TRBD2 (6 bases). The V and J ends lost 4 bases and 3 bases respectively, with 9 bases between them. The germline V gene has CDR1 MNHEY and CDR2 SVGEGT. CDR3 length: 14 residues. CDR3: CASSWRAHTGELFF. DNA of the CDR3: TGTGCCAGCAGTTGGAGGGCGCACACCGGGGAGCTGTTTTTT.

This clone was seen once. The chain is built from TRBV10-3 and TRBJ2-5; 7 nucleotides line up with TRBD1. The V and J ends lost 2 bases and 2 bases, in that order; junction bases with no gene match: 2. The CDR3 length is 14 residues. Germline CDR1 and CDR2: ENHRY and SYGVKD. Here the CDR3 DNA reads TGTGCCATCAGTGAGCGGACAGGTCAAGAGACCCAGTACTTC. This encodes CAISERTGQETQYF.

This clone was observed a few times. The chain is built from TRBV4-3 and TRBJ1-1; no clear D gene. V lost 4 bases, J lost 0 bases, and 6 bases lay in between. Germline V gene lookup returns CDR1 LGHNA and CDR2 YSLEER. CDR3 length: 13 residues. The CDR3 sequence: CASSRAVNTEAFF. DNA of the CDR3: TGCGCCAGCAGCCGGGCCGTGAACACTGAAGCTTTCTTT.

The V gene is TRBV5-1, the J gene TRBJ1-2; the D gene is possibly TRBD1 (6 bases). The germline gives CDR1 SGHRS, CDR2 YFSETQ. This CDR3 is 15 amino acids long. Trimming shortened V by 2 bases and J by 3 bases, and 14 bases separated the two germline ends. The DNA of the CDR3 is TGCGCCAGCAGCTTTTACAGGGACCCCGACTATGGCTACACCTTC. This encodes CASSFYRDPDYGYTF.

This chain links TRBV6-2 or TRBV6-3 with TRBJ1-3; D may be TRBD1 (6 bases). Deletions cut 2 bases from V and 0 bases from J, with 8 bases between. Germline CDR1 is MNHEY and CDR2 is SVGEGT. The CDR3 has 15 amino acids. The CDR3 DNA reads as TGTGCCAGCAGTTACCCGACAGGCTCTGGAAACACCATATATTTT. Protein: CASSYPTGSGNTIYF.

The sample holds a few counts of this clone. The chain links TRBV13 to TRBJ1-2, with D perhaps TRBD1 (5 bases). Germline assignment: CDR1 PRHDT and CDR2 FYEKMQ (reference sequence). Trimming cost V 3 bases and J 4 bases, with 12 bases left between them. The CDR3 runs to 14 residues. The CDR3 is CASSLEQGSYGYTF. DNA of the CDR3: TGTGCCAGCAGCTTGGAGCAGGGTAGCTATGGCTACACCTTC.